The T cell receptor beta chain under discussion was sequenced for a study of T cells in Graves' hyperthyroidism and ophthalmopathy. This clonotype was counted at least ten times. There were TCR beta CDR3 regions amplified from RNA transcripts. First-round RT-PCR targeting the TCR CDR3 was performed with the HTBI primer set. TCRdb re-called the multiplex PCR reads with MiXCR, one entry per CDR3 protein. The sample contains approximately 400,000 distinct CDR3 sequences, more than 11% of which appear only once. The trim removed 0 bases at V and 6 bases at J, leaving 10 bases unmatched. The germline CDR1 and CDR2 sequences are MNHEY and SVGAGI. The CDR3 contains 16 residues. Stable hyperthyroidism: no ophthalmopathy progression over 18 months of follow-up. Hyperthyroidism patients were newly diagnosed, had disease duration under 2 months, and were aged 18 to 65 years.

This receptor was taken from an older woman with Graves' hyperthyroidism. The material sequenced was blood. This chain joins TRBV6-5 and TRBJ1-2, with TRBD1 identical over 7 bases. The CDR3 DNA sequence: TGTGCCAGCAGTTACTCGAGGGGCAGGGGGGATCATGGCTACACCTTC. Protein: CASSYSRGRGDHGYTF.